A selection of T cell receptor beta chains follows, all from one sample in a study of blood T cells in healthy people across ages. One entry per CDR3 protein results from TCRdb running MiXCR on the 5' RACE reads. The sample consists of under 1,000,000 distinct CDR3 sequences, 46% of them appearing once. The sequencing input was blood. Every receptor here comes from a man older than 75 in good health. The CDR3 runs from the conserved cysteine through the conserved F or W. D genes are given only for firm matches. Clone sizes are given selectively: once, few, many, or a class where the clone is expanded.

CDR3 protein: CASSAIDRGLGTDTQYF; CDR3 DNA: TGTGCCAGCAGCGCAATAGACAGGGGGCTTGGCACAGATACGCAGTATTTT; J gene: TRBJ2-3; V gene: TRBV7-3; clone size: .; D gene: TRBD1
CDR3 protein: CASSSRFRSSEQYF; CDR3 DNA: TGTGCCAGCAGCTCCAGGTTCAGATCGTCGGAGCAGTACTTC; J gene: TRBJ2-7; V gene: TRBV7-2; clone size: many; D gene: .
CDR3 protein: CSARVSVLETQYF; CDR3 DNA: TGCAGTGCTAGAGTCTCCGTCCTGGAGACCCAGTACTTC; J gene: TRBJ2-5; V gene: TRBV20-1; clone size: .; D gene: .
CDR3 protein: CATQAVDEQFF; CDR3 DNA: TGTGCCACCCAGGCAGTCGATGAGCAGTTCTTC; J gene: TRBJ2-1; V gene: TRBV6-5; clone size: once; D gene: .
CDR3 protein: CASGIATNEKLFF; CDR3 DNA: TGTGCCAGCGGTATTGCAACTAATGAAAAACTGTTTTTT; J gene: TRBJ1-4; V gene: TRBV7-2; clone size: many; D gene: .
CDR3 protein: CASFAGDRGADTQYF; CDR3 DNA: TGTGCCAGCTTCGCAGGGGACAGGGGGGCAGATACGCAGTATTTT; J gene: TRBJ2-3; V gene: TRBV7-9; clone size: .; D gene: TRBD1
CDR3 protein: CASSSKGGGNEQFF; CDR3 DNA: TGTGCCAGCAGCTCCAAAGGCGGGGGCAATGAGCAGTTCTTC; J gene: TRBJ2-1; V gene: TRBV5-4; clone size: few; D gene: TRBD2
CDR3 protein: CASSLRPQETQYF; CDR3 DNA: TGCGCCAGCAGCTTGAGACCCCAAGAGACCCAGTACTTC; J gene: TRBJ2-5; V gene: TRBV7-2; clone size: many; D gene: .
CDR3 protein: CASSRDGGRSPYEQYF; CDR3 DNA: TGTGCCAGCAGCCGGGATGGCGGCAGATCTCCCTACGAGCAGTACTTC; J gene: TRBJ2-7; V gene: TRBV7-2; clone size: .; D gene: .
CDR3 protein: CASRRQGTRGGTQYF; CDR3 DNA: TGTGCCAGCAGACGACAGGGGACCCGAGGAGGTACGCAGTATTTT; J gene: TRBJ2-3; V gene: TRBV28; clone size: .; D gene: TRBD1
CDR3 protein: CASSRLAGEVEQFF; CDR3 DNA: TGTGCCAGCAGCCGACTAGCGGGAGAGGTTGAGCAGTTCTTC; J gene: TRBJ2-1; V gene: TRBV7-9; clone size: few; D gene: TRBD2
CDR3 protein: CSARGKSGSYEQYF; CDR3 DNA: TGCAGTGCTAGGGGCAAAAGCGGATCCTACGAGCAGTACTTC; J gene: TRBJ2-7; V gene: TRBV20-1; clone size: few; D gene: .
CDR3 protein: CASSLKLNTGELFF; CDR3 DNA: TGTGCCAGCAGCTTAAAGTTGAACACCGGGGAGCTGTTTTTT; J gene: TRBJ2-2; V gene: TRBV7-4; clone size: many; D gene: .
CDR3 protein: CASSSRSGGVYNEQFF; CDR3 DNA: TGTGCCAGCAGCTCCCGATCAGGGGGTGTGTACAATGAGCAGTTCTTC; J gene: TRBJ2-1; V gene: TRBV11-3; clone size: .; D gene: TRBD1
CDR3 protein: CASSQDQGADEQFF; CDR3 DNA: TGCGCCAGCAGCCAAGATCAGGGGGCGGATGAGCAGTTCTTC; J gene: TRBJ2-1; V gene: TRBV4-3; clone size: .; D gene: TRBD1
CDR3 protein: CATSDGGLAGDLDTQYF; CDR3 DNA: TGTGCCACCAGTGATGGGGGACTAGCGGGAGATCTGGATACGCAGTATTTT; J gene: TRBJ2-3; V gene: TRBV24-1; clone size: once; D gene: TRBD2
CDR3 protein: CASSPAGGSTDTQYF; CDR3 DNA: TGTGCCAGCAGCCCAGCGGGAGGCAGCACAGATACGCAGTATTTT; J gene: TRBJ2-3; V gene: TRBV7-9; clone size: many; D gene: TRBD2
CDR3 protein: CASSWTPTSGRRADTQYF; CDR3 DNA: TGCGCCAGCAGCTGGACCCCGACTAGCGGGAGGAGGGCAGATACGCAGTATTTT; J gene: TRBJ2-3; V gene: TRBV5-1; clone size: .; D gene: TRBD2
CDR3 protein: CASSLVAGGGQPQHF; CDR3 DNA: TGTGCCAGCAGTTTAGTGGCCGGGGGAGGACAGCCCCAGCATTTT; J gene: TRBJ1-5; V gene: TRBV12-3/TRBV12-4; clone size: few; D gene: .
CDR3 protein: CASSFGLAGGTYEQYF; CDR3 DNA: TGTGCCAGCAGCTTTGGTTTGGCGGGGGGAACCTACGAGCAGTACTTC; J gene: TRBJ2-7; V gene: TRBV7-2; clone size: .; D gene: TRBD2
CDR3 protein: CASSLSIPWDSEDYEQYF; CDR3 DNA: TGTGCCAGCAGTTTATCTATCCCTTGGGACAGTGAAGACTACGAGCAGTACTTC; J gene: TRBJ2-7; V gene: TRBV27; clone size: many; D gene: TRBD1
CDR3 protein: CASSVDRQGRKAFF; CDR3 DNA: TGTGCCAGCAGCGTAGATCGGCAGGGACGGAAAGCTTTCTTT; J gene: TRBJ1-1; V gene: TRBV7-9; clone size: .; D gene: .
CDR3 protein: CAIRGTSALGGEQYF; CDR3 DNA: TGTGCCATCAGGGGGACTAGTGCCCTAGGGGGCGAGCAGTACTTC; J gene: TRBJ2-7; V gene: TRBV10-3; clone size: once; D gene: TRBD2
CDR3 protein: CASRGSNLDSKEHEQYF; CDR3 DNA: TGTGCCAGCAGAGGATCAAATCTGGACAGCAAGGAGCACGAGCAGTACTTC; J gene: TRBJ2-7; V gene: TRBV21-1; clone size: .; D gene: .
CDR3 protein: CASSELLEDTQYF; CDR3 DNA: TGTGCCAGCAGCGAACTACTAGAAGATACGCAGTATTTT; J gene: TRBJ2-3; V gene: TRBV7-9; clone size: few; D gene: .
CDR3 protein: CASSYIDAGSGEQYF; CDR3 DNA: TGTGCCAGCAGTTACATCGACGCGGGTTCGGGCGAGCAGTACTTC; J gene: TRBJ2-7; V gene: TRBV6-2/TRBV6-3; clone size: few; D gene: .
CDR3 protein: CASSTTGSGEQYF; CDR3 DNA: TGTGCCAGCAGCACGACAGGGTCGGGCGAGCAGTACTTC; J gene: TRBJ2-7; V gene: TRBV12-3/TRBV12-4; clone size: .; D gene: TRBD1
CDR3 protein: CASSLTPGGPVGELFF; CDR3 DNA: TGTGCCAGCAGCTTGACGCCGGGAGGGCCGGTCGGGGAGCTGTTTTTT; J gene: TRBJ2-2; V gene: TRBV5-5; clone size: .; D gene: TRBD2
CDR3 protein: CASSLPTEITDTQYF; CDR3 DNA: TGTGCCAGCAGCCTTCCGACCGAGATCACAGATACGCAGTATTTT; J gene: TRBJ2-3; V gene: TRBV28; clone size: few; D gene: .
CDR3 protein: CASSHRDRGIQETQYF; CDR3 DNA: TGTGCCAGCAGCCACCGGGACAGGGGAATCCAAGAGACCCAGTACTTC; J gene: TRBJ2-5; V gene: TRBV3-1; clone size: .; D gene: TRBD1
CDR3 protein: CATSGGLAGKIGSYNEQFF; CDR3 DNA: TGTGCCACCAGTGGGGGACTAGCGGGAAAAATTGGGTCCTACAATGAGCAGTTCTTC; J gene: TRBJ2-1; V gene: TRBV24-1; clone size: .; D gene: TRBD2
CDR3 protein: CASSILGLAGYNEQYF; CDR3 DNA: TGTGCCAGCAGCATCCTGGGACTAGCGGGCTACAATGAGCAGTACTTC; J gene: TRBJ2-7; V gene: TRBV5-6; clone size: once; D gene: TRBD2
CDR3 protein: CASGIEASAYNEQFF; CDR3 DNA: TGTGCCAGCGGGATCGAGGCTAGCGCTTACAATGAGCAGTTCTTC; J gene: TRBJ2-1; V gene: TRBV14; clone size: once; D gene: .
CDR3 protein: CASSQEGQGPSGEQYF; CDR3 DNA: TGTGCCAGCAGCCAAGAGGGACAGGGCCCCTCAGGCGAGCAGTACTTC; J gene: TRBJ2-7; V gene: TRBV3-1; clone size: .; D gene: TRBD1
CDR3 protein: CASSPQVSGIQETQYF; CDR3 DNA: TGTGCCAGCAGTCCCCAGGTTTCCGGGATCCAAGAGACCCAGTACTTC; J gene: TRBJ2-5; V gene: TRBV28; clone size: .; D gene: .
CDR3 protein: CASSPLDSLDYEQYF; CDR3 DNA: TGCGCCAGCAGCCCACTTGACAGCCTAGACTACGAGCAGTACTTC; J gene: TRBJ2-7; V gene: TRBV5-1; clone size: .; D gene: .
CDR3 protein: CASSLPTGTSGGTLTGELFF; CDR3 DNA: TGCGCCAGCAGCCTCCCTACCGGGACTAGCGGAGGGACTTTGACCGGGGAGCTGTTTTTT; J gene: TRBJ2-2; V gene: TRBV5-1; clone size: .; D gene: TRBD2
CDR3 protein: CASRQGRIMGETQYF; CDR3 DNA: TGTGCCAGCAGGCAGGGGAGAATTATGGGAGAGACCCAGTACTTC; J gene: TRBJ2-5; V gene: TRBV2; clone size: few; D gene: .
CDR3 protein: CASSSSGVLAKNIQYF; CDR3 DNA: TGTGCCAGCAGCTCTAGCGGGGTTCTAGCCAAAAACATTCAGTACTTC; J gene: TRBJ2-4; V gene: TRBV7-2; clone size: .; D gene: TRBD2
CDR3 protein: CASSDSGTGGFGYTF; CDR3 DNA: TGTGCCAGCAGTGACTCCGGGACAGGGGGGTTTGGCTACACCTTC; J gene: TRBJ1-2; V gene: TRBV25-1; clone size: many; D gene: TRBD1
CDR3 protein: CASSLQGRGYGYTF; CDR3 DNA: TGTGCCAGCAGCTTACAAGGGCGGGGCTATGGCTACACCTTC; J gene: TRBJ1-2; V gene: TRBV13; clone size: .; D gene: .
CDR3 protein: CASSFQGNRNSPLHF; CDR3 DNA: TGCGCCAGCAGCTTCCAGGGCAATAGGAATTCACCCCTCCACTTT; J gene: TRBJ1-6; V gene: TRBV5-1; clone size: .; D gene: .
CDR3 protein: CSARDVTEGRETEAFF; CDR3 DNA: TGCAGTGCTAGAGATGTGACAGAAGGGAGGGAGACTGAAGCTTTCTTT; J gene: TRBJ1-1; V gene: TRBV20-1; clone size: few; D gene: .
CDR3 protein: CASSSTHGSPLHF; CDR3 DNA: TGTGCCAGCAGCTCCACTCACGGATCACCCCTCCACTTT; J gene: TRBJ1-6; V gene: TRBV7-2; clone size: few; D gene: .
CDR3 protein: CASSLQQGGYGQYF; CDR3 DNA: TGTGCCAGCAGTTTACAACAGGGTGGGTACGGGCAGTACTTC; J gene: TRBJ2-7; V gene: TRBV28; clone size: .; D gene: .
CDR3 protein: CASNERLAGVETQYF; CDR3 DNA: TGTGCCAGCAACGAGAGACTAGCGGGAGTTGAGACCCAGTACTTC; J gene: TRBJ2-5; V gene: TRBV28; clone size: .; D gene: TRBD2
CDR3 protein: CASSPSRETQYF; CDR3 DNA: TGTGCCAGCAGCCCCTCTCGAGAGACCCAGTACTTC; J gene: TRBJ2-5; V gene: TRBV5-1; clone size: many; D gene: .
CDR3 protein: CASSFSGSQDTQYF; CDR3 DNA: TGTGCCAGCAGCTTTAGCGGGAGCCAAGATACGCAGTATTTT; J gene: TRBJ2-3; V gene: TRBV7-3; clone size: .; D gene: TRBD2
CDR3 protein: CASSPPGVRNEQYF; CDR3 DNA: TGTGCCAGCAGCCCCCCTGGGGTTAGGAATGAGCAGTACTTC; J gene: TRBJ2-4; V gene: TRBV5-6; clone size: .; D gene: .